This T cell receptor beta chain emerged from a study of tumor and adjacent non-tumor tissue in lung cancer. Notes on the study in general: Tumor TCR diversity, when higher, was linked to shorter survival.

No cell sorting was done before RNA was extracted from the tissue. This clonotype was found many times. No antigen is known for it. Three rounds of nested PCR, following a modified ARM-PCR protocol, produced the TCRbeta library. In TCRdb, the multiplex PCR reads were re-called with MiXCR into one record per CDR3 protein. The sample has around 200,000 distinct CDR3 sequences; 71% are singletons. Input material: lung tumor tissue. The sequence was collected from a man aged 55 to 70 with non-small cell lung cancer.

The CDR3 protein is CASSNRYEQYF. CDR3 nucleotides: TGTGCCAGCAGTAACCGATACGAGCAGTACTTC. The chain employs TRBV12-3 or TRBV12-4 and TRBJ2-7, with unresolved D. Between the trimmed V and J ends, which lost 5 bases and 4 bases, there was a span of 6 bases. The length of the CDR3 is 11 residues.